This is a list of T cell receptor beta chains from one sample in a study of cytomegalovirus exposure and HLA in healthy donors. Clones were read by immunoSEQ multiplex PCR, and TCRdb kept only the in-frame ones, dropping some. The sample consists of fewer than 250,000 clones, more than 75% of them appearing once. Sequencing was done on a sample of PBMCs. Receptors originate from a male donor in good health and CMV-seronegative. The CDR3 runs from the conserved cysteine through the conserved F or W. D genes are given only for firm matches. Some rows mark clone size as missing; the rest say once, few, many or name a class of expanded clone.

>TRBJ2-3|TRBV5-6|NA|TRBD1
CASSYGTGGTDTQYF
TGTGCCAGCAGCTACGGGACAGGGGGCACAGATACGCAGTATTTT
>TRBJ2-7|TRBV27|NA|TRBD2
CASTQTSGQSEQYF
TGTGCCAGCACACAGACTAGCGGACAATCCGAGCAGTACTTC
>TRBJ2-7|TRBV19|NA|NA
CGEGDRLIPYEQYF
TGTGGGGAGGGGGACAGGTTAATACCCTACGAGCAGTACTTC
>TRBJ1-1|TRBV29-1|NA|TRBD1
CSVEDRGPGRGAEAFF
TGCAGCGTTGAAGATCGGGGGCCGGGCAGGGGGGCTGAAGCTTTCTTT
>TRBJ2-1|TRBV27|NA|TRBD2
CASSSWTSGSQSEQFF
TGTGCCAGCAGTTCGTGGACTAGCGGGAGTCAGAGTGAGCAGTTCTTC
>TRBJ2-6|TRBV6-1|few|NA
CASSEVTSGANVLTF
TGTGCCAGCAGTGAAGTGACATCTGGGGCCAACGTCCTGACTTTC
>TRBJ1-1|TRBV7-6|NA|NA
CASSPTGGNTEAFF
TGTGCCAGCAGCCCGACAGGTGGGAACACTGAAGCTTTCTTT
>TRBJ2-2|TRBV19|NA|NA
CASSMAQRQSGELFF
TGTGCCAGTAGTATGGCCCAACGCCAGTCCGGGGAGCTGTTTTTT
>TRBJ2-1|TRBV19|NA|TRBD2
CASSGPGTSGRWNEQFF
TGTGCCAGTAGTGGGCCCGGGACTAGCGGGAGGTGGAATGAGCAGTTCTTC
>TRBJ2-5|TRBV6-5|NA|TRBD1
CASSVGQGVAETQYF
TGTGCCAGCAGCGTGGGACAGGGAGTGGCAGAGACCCAGTACTTC
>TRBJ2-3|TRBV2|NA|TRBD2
CASSEAQSGTSYGDTQYF
TGTGCCAGCAGTGAAGCACAATCCGGGACTAGCTATGGAGATACGCAGTATTTT
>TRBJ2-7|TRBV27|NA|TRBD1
CASSPPDRDYEQYF
TGTGCCAGCTCCCCCCCGGACAGGGACTACGAGCAGTACTTC
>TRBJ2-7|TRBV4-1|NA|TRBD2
CASSQSGTSGASSYEQYF
TGCGCCAGCAGCCAATCCGGGACTAGCGGGGCCAGCTCCTACGAGCAGTACTTC
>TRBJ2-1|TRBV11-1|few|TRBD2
CASSLGGSGRSDEQFF
TGTGCCAGCAGCTTGGGTGGTAGCGGGAGGAGCGATGAGCAGTTCTTC
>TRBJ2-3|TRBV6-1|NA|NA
CASRADNRGTDTQYF
TGTGCCAGCAGGGCGGACAACCGCGGCACAGATACGCAGTATTTT
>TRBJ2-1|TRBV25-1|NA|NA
CASSVVSNEQFF
TGTGCCAGCAGTGTGGTCAGCAATGAGCAGTTCTTC
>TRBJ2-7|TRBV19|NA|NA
CASSSQGGEQYF
TGTGCCAGTAGTTCTCAGGGAGGCGAGCAGTACTTC
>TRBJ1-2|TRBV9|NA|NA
CASSVGEYYGYTF
TGTGCCAGCAGCGTAGGGGAGTACTATGGCTACACCTTC
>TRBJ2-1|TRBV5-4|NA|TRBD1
CASSLDRGSYNEQFF
TGTGCCAGCAGCCTGGACAGGGGTTCCTACAATGAGCAGTTCTTC
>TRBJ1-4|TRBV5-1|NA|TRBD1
CASSTGTGFSELFF
TGCGCCAGCAGCACTGGGACAGGGTTTTCTGAACTGTTTTTT
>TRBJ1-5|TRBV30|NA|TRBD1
CASQGRDQPQHF
TGTGCCTCACAGGGGCGGGATCAGCCCCAGCATTTT
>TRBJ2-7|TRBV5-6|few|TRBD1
CASSRQGATYEQYF
TGTGCCAGCAGCAGACAGGGGGCCACCTACGAGCAGTACTTC
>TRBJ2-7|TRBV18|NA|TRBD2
CASSPPGIAGGSSYEQYF
TGTGCCAGCTCACCACCGGGGATAGCGGGAGGCAGTTCCTACGAGCAGTACTTC
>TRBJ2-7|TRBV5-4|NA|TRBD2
CASSYGTSPNEQYF
TGTGCCAGCAGCTATGGGACTAGCCCAAACGAGCAGTACTTC
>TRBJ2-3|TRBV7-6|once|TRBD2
CASSLATLSGSPDTQYF
TGTGCCAGCAGCTTAGCGACTCTTAGCGGGAGCCCAGATACGCAGTATTTT
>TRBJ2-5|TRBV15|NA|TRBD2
CATSRGIAGGQETQYF
TGTGCCACCAGCAGGGGGATAGCGGGAGGCCAAGAGACCCAGTACTTC
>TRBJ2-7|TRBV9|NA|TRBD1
CASSVGGQASYEQYF
TGTGCCAGCAGCGTAGGAGGACAGGCCTCCTACGAGCAGTACTTC
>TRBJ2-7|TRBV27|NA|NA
CASSATYEQYF
TGTGCCAGCAGTGCTACCTACGAGCAGTACTTC
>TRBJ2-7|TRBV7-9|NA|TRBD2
CSSSPIRSRLAGGDEQYF
TGTTCCAGCAGCCCAATACGGTCCCGACTAGCGGGAGGTGACGAGCAGTACTTC
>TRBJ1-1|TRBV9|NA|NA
CASSVEGPGNTEAFF
TGTGCCAGCAGCGTAGAAGGTCCAGGGAACACTGAAGCTTTCTTT
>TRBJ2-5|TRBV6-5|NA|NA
CASSYSNRAQETQYF
TGTGCCAGCAGTTACTCGAACAGGGCCCAAGAGACCCAGTACTTC
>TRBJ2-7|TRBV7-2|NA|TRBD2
CASRGGTSGSYEQYF
TGTGCCAGCAGAGGGGGAACTAGCGGCTCCTACGAGCAGTACTTC
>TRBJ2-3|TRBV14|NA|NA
CASSPEVADTQYF
TGTGCCAGCAGCCCTGAGGTAGCAGACACGCAGTATTTT
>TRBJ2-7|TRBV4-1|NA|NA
CASSLDREDKYEQYF
TGCGCCAGCAGCCTAGACAGGGAGGATAAGTACGAGCAGTACTTC
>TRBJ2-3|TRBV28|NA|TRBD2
CASNPGTSVTDTQYF
TGTGCCAGCAATCCCGGGACTAGCGTCACAGATACGCAGTATTTT
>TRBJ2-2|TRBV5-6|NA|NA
CASSSRRGNTGELFF
TGTGCCAGCAGTTCACGGAGGGGAAACACCGGGGAGCTGTTTTTT
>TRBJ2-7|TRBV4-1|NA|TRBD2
CASSQELAGTPYEQYF
TGCGCCAGCAGCCAAGAACTAGCGGGCACCCCCTACGAGCAGTACTTC
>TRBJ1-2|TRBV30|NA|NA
CAWSLEINYGYTF
TGTGCCTGGTCCCTGGAGATTAACTATGGCTACACCTTC
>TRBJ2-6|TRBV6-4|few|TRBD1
CASSGQGSGANVLTF
TGTGCCAGCAGTGGACAGGGGTCTGGGGCCAACGTCCTGACTTTC